The rows below give T cell receptor beta chains drawn from one sample of a study of cytomegalovirus exposure and HLA in healthy donors. Here immunoSEQ multiplex PCR was the method, and the copy in TCRdb shows in-frame clones only, minus some. The sample has tens of thousands of clones; 89% are singletons. Sample: PBMCs. The receptors were gathered from a woman aged 18-29 years in good health and CMV-seronegative. Each CDR3 is given with its conserved first and last residue. D genes are given only for firm matches. Clone size is stated in some rows and not others, as once, few, many or a class when expanded.

clone size | D gene | J gene | V gene | CDR3 protein | CDR3 DNA
- | TRBD2 | TRBJ2-3 | TRBV27 | CASSITSGTSSTDTQYF | TGTGCCAGCAGTATAACTAGCGGGACCTCTAGCACAGATACGCAGTATTTT
- | - | TRBJ1-3 | TRBV5-6 | CASSLENSHSGNTIYF | TGTGCCAGCAGCTTGGAAAACAGCCACTCTGGAAACACCATATATTTT
- | TRBD2 | TRBJ2-7 | TRBV5-1 | CASSQSEAGGSYEQYF | TGCGCCAGCAGCCAATCAGAAGCGGGAGGCTCCTACGAGCAGTACTTC
- | - | TRBJ2-7 | TRBV6-1 | CATNSPVHEQYF | TGTGCCACCAACAGCCCGGTACACGAGCAGTACTTC
- | TRBD2 | TRBJ2-7 | TRBV27 | CASSLYPSGSYEQYF | TGTGCCAGCAGTTTATACCCCAGCGGGAGCTACGAGCAGTACTTC
once | TRBD1 | TRBJ1-3 | TRBV30 | CAWSPGQAGNTIYF | TGTGCCTGGAGTCCGGGACAGGCTGGAAACACCATATATTTT
- | - | TRBJ2-5 | TRBV2 | CASSEAESNGPPGETQYF | TGTGCCAGCAGTGAAGCAGAATCGAATGGCCCTCCGGGGGAGACCCAGTACTTC
- | - | TRBJ1-5 | TRBV21-1 | CASSNQKDRAHSNQPQHF | TGTGCCAGCAGCAACCAGAAGGACAGGGCCCATTCCAATCAGCCCCAGCATTTT
- | TRBD1 | TRBJ2-7 | TRBV7-9 | CASSLDDRGGEQYF | TGTGCCAGCAGCTTAGATGACAGGGGCGGCGAGCAGTACTTC
- | TRBD1 | TRBJ2-3 | TRBV7-9 | CASSLAWDRTDTQYF | TGTGCCAGCAGCTTGGCGTGGGACAGAACAGATACGCAGTATTTT
- | - | TRBJ1-1 | TRBV7-2 | CASSSQQGVGTEAFF | TGTGCCAGCAGCTCCCAACAGGGTGTAGGTACTGAAGCTTTCTTT
- | - | TRBJ2-2 | TRBV5-1 | CASSLDLSGDTGELFF | TGCGCCAGCAGCTTGGATCTGTCGGGGGACACCGGGGAGCTGTTTTTT
- | - | TRBJ1-4 | TRBV28 | CASSLQSTNEKLFF | TGTGCCAGCAGCCTACAGTCAACTAATGAAAAACTGTTTTTT
- | - | TRBJ2-7 | TRBV21-1 | CASSKEVTSDEQYF | TGTGCCAGCAGCAAAGAAGTGACATCGGACGAGCAGTACTTC
- | - | TRBJ2-3 | TRBV19 | CASSDRLSTDTQYF | TGTGCCAGTAGCGACAGACTTAGCACAGATACGCAGTATTTT
- | - | TRBJ2-3 | TRBV27 | CASSLSSADTQYF | TGTGCCAGCAGTTTATCGTCGGCAGATACGCAGTATTTT
- | TRBD2 | TRBJ2-7 | TRBV6-1 | CASRLAGRSYEQYF | TGTGCCAGCAGACTAGCGGGAAGAAGTTACGAGCAGTACTTC
- | TRBD2 | TRBJ2-7 | TRBV7-2 | CASSLAYTGGYEQYF | TGTGCCAGCAGCTTAGCGTATACGGGAGGGTACGAGCAGTACTTC
- | TRBD1 | TRBJ2-2 | TRBV6-5 | CASSSRTGHGELFF | TGTGCCAGCAGTTCCCGGACAGGGCACGGGGAGCTGTTTTTT
- | - | TRBJ1-2 | TRBV28 | CASSPGAAIYGYTF | TGTGCCAGCAGTCCTGGGGCCGCGATCTATGGCTACACCTTC
once | TRBD2 | TRBJ2-3 | TRBV7-9 | CASSGEGWRTDTQYF | TGTGCCAGCAGCGGGGAGGGGTGGCGCACAGATACGCAGTATTTT
- | - | TRBJ1-5 | TRBV6-4 | CASSPRTVNQPQHF | TGTGCCAGCAGTCCGCGGACAGTAAATCAGCCCCAGCATTTT
- | TRBD1 | TRBJ2-7 | TRBV25-1 | CASSPPDRVYEQYF | TGTGCCAGCAGCCCACCCGACAGGGTCTACGAGCAGTACTTC
- | TRBD2 | TRBJ2-7 | TRBV6-6 | CASSTGTSGSEQYF | TGTGCCAGCAGTACCGGGACTAGCGGGAGCGAGCAGTACTTC
once | - | TRBJ1-2 | TRBV19 | CASSIGYGEGGYTF | TGTGCCAGTAGTATCGGGTACGGCGAAGGAGGCTACACCTTC
- | TRBD1 | TRBJ1-1 | TRBV5-5 | CASTHTGQGLNTEAFF | TGTGCCAGCACCCACACGGGACAGGGTTTGAACACTGAAGCTTTCTTT
- | - | TRBJ2-1 | TRBV7-9 | CASSREYEQFF | TGTGCCAGCAGCCGGGAATATGAGCAGTTCTTC
- | TRBD2 | TRBJ2-5 | TRBV5-1 | CASSLLPGLAGGRGETQYF | TGCGCCAGCAGCTTGTTACCGGGACTAGCGGGAGGGCGGGGAGAGACCCAGTACTTC
once | TRBD2 | TRBJ2-7 | TRBV7-2 | CASRPPGLRYEQYF | TGTGCCAGCAGGCCCCCGGGACTACGGTACGAGCAGTACTTC
- | - | TRBJ2-1 | TRBV6-4 | CASSESQGMTDEQFF | TGTGCCAGCAGTGAAAGCCAGGGAATGACGGATGAGCAGTTCTTC